These 21 T cell receptor beta chains were all obtained from the same sample, sequenced in a study of cytomegalovirus exposure and HLA in healthy donors. PCR employed 60 Vbeta and 13 Jbeta primers. Sequencing used immunoSEQ multiplex PCR; TCRdb keeps in-frame clones, though not all of them. The profile shows approximately 150,000 clones, about two thirds of them singletons. The material sequenced was PBMCs. These receptors originate from a woman between 18 and 29 years old in good health and CMV-seropositive.

This chain links TRBV2 with TRBJ2-2, with TRBD1 as a possible D gene (5 bases). This CDR3 contains 14 residues. Germline CDR1 and CDR2: SNHLY and FYNNEI. V lost 5 bases and J 8 bases, leaving 15 bases between the germline ends. CDR3 DNA: TGTGCCAGCAGTCCCTTGAAGACAGCGGGGGAGCTGTTTTTT. Amino acids: CASSPLKTAGELFF.

V is TRBV28 and J is TRBJ2-7; D perhaps matches TRBD1 (5 bases). Germline V gene sequence: CDR1 MDHEN, CDR2 SYDVKM. This CDR3 is built from 15 residues. V was pared by 7 bases and J by 0 bases, with 16 bases between. CDR3 coding DNA: TGTGCCAGCACCCCCAGACAGCTCGCCTCCTACGAGCAGTACTTC. It specifies CASTPRQLASYEQYF.

This clone was seen a single time. The CDR3 region is CASSFTSGSQETQYF. The CDR3 DNA is TGTGCCAGCAGTTTCACTAGCGGGTCTCAAGAGACCCAGTACTTC. The V gene is TRBV5-4, the J gene TRBJ2-5; 9 bases are a match to TRBD2. Per germline, CDR1 SGHNT and CDR2 YYREEE (reference sequence). Trimming took 5 bases from V and 2 from J; bases not matched to a gene: 7. CDR3 length equals 15 residues. Supplemented by reference TRBV5-4 and TRBJ2-5, the full variable domain reads ETGVTQSPTHLIKTRGQQVTLRCSSQSGHNTVSWYQQALGQGPQFIFQYYREEENGRGNFPPRFSGLQFPNYSSELNVNALELDDSALYLCASSFTSGSQETQYFGPGTRLLVL.

The chain links TRBV4-1 to TRBJ2-7; tentatively, D is TRBD1 (6 bases). The CDR3 loop spans 15 amino acids. The V and J ends lost 2 bases and 1 base respectively, with 12 bases between them. Germline assignment: CDR1 MGHRA and CDR2 YSYEKL. The CDR3 nucleotides are TGCGCCAGCAGCCAATTTCAGACAGGTTCCTACGAGCAGTACTTC. Amino acids: CASSQFQTGSYEQYF.

The chain employs TRBV7-9 and TRBJ1-2; D not resolved. Trimming left V 0 bases short and J 8 bases short, with 19 bases between. The CDR3 is made up of 16 amino acids. Per germline, CDR1 SEHNR and CDR2 FQNEAQ (reference sequence). CDR3 loop: CASSLAEASATGGYTF. The CDR3 DNA follows: TGTGCCAGCAGCTTAGCGGAGGCGTCGGCAACGGGCGGCTACACCTTC.

There are a few counts of this clone. This chain uses TRBV4-3 with TRBJ2-1, with 10 bases identical to TRBD2. Trimming removed 2 bases from V and 12 bases from J; junction bases left unmatched: 13. CDR3 length: 16 amino acids. Per the germline V gene, CDR1 is LGHNA and CDR2 is YSLEER. CDR3 coding DNA: TGCGCCAGCAGCCAATGGTCAGCGGGGGGGCCCGGTGTGCAGTTCTTC. Translation: CASSQWSAGGPGVQFF.

This clone has a handful of counts. The rearrangement links TRBV28 to TRBJ2-1; D is unclear. V lost 2 bases and J lost 6, with 14 bases in between. Looked up from germline, CDR1 is MDHEN and CDR2 is SYDVKM. This CDR3 is built from 15 residues. DNA for the CDR3: TGTGCCAGCAGTTTACACCCCCCTTCGGGCAATGAGCAGTTCTTC. It translates to CASSLHPPSGNEQFF.

This clone has just a few counts. CDR3 region: CASRAGGEETQYF. The CDR3 bases are TGTGCCAGTAGGGCAGGGGGAGAGGAGACCCAGTACTTC. The chain has TRBV19 and TRBJ2-5, with 7 bases fitting TRBD1. CDR1 LNHDA and CDR2 SQIVND come from the germline V gene (reference sequence). V was clipped by 6 bases and J by 5 bases; unmatched bases: 6. The CDR3 has 13 residues.

This clone was observed a single time. The CDR3 bases are TGTGCCACCAGCAGGGGGACAGGGCCCCTCGAGCAGTACTTC. Its protein product is CATSRGTGPLEQYF. The V gene is TRBV15, the J gene TRBJ2-5; 9 bases match TRBD1. TRBJ2-7 matches the DNA end more closely, so the J call is doubtful. Germline V gives CDR1 LNHNV, CDR2 YYDKDF (reference sequence). The CDR3 loop spans 14 amino acids.

The V call is TRBV9, the J call TRBJ2-7, with TRBD2 matching over 7 bases. V shed 4 bases and J 2 bases; nucleotides not matched to a gene: 9. There are 15 residues in the CDR3. Per germline, CDR1 SGDLS and CDR2 YYNGEE. The CDR3 region is CASSSRGEGPYEQYF. CDR3 nucleotide sequence: TGTGCCAGCAGCTCCCGGGGGGAGGGTCCCTACGAGCAGTACTTC.

This clone was detected a few times. The chain has TRBV4-1 and TRBJ1-1, with TRBD1 matching 7 bases. The germline CDR1 and CDR2 sequences are MGHRA and YSYEKL. The junction had 10 bases not matched to a gene; V was cut back by 3 bases and J by 6 bases. There are 15 residues in the CDR3. CDR3 region: CASSHLTGTVAEAFF. CDR3 in DNA: TGCGCCAGCAGCCACCTCACCGGGACAGTGGCTGAAGCTTTCTTT.

This chain connects TRBV7-8 to TRBJ2-5; 7 positions agree with TRBD1. The CDR3 contains 16 residues. CDR1 is SGHVS, CDR2 FQNEAQ, per germline. The ends lost 0 bases at V and 5 bases at J; junction bases unmatched: 9. CDR3 region: CASSLAPDRHEETQYF. CDR3 nucleotide sequence: TGTGCCAGCAGCTTAGCCCCGGACAGGCATGAGGAGACCCAGTACTTC.

V and J are TRBV19 and TRBJ2-5; TRBD1 aligns across 8 bases. Trimming cost V 3 bases and J 4 bases; bases outside gene matches: 16. CDR3 length: 18 amino acids. The germline V gene has CDR1 LNHDA and CDR2 SQIVND (reference sequence). CDR3 bases: TGTGCCAGTAGTATCTTTTGGGACAGGAGGACCGGAGCAGAGACCCAGTACTTC. Protein product: CASSIFWDRRTGAETQYF.

The genes are TRBV5-4 and TRBJ2-7; 8 positions agree with TRBD1. The CDR3 runs to 13 residues. J was trimmed by 2 bases and V by 4 bases; bases with no gene match: 2. Germline V gene lookup returns CDR1 SGHNT and CDR2 YYREEE (reference sequence). CDR3 amino acids: CASSAGQAYEQYF. The CDR3 nucleotides are TGTGCCAGCAGCGCGGGACAGGCCTACGAGCAGTACTTC.

This clone turned up a few times. The V gene is TRBV2, the J gene TRBJ2-5; maybe TRBD1 (6 bases). The CDR3 is made up of 13 amino acids. V was shortened by 8 bases and J by 1 base, with 11 bases between the two germline ends. Germline V gene lookup returns CDR1 SNHLY and CDR2 FYNNEI. CDR3 in amino acids: CASATDSQETQYF. As DNA, the CDR3 is TGTGCCAGCGCCACGGACAGCCAAGAGACCCAGTACTTC. Full variable domain (outside the CDR3, taken from reference TRBV2 and TRBJ2-5): EPEVTQTPSHQVTQMGQEVILRCVPISNHLYFYWYRQILGQKVEFLVSFYNNEISEKSEIFDDQFSVERPDGSNFTLKIRSTKLEDSAMYFCASATDSQETQYFGPGTRLLVL.

The rearrangement links TRBV27 to TRBJ2-3; 8 bases fit TRBD2. Trimming removed 0 bases from V and 10 bases from J; junction bases left unmatched: 3. The CDR3 spans 13 residues. The germline CDR1 and CDR2 sequences are MNHEY and SMNVEV (reference sequence). The CDR3 protein is CASSLSGLAAQYF. The CDR3 DNA is TGTGCCAGCAGTTTATCAGGACTAGCTGCGCAGTATTTT.

This chain links TRBV7-9 with TRBJ1-1; 7 bases align to TRBD1. From germline, CDR1 is SEHNR and CDR2 FQNEAQ (reference sequence). V lost 5 bases and J lost 5; bases outside the gene matches: 5. The CDR3 totals 13 residues. The CDR3 DNA reads TGTGCCAGCAGCCTCGGGACAGTTACTGAAGCTTTCTTT. Translated, it gives CASSLGTVTEAFF.

The chain couples TRBV29-1 to TRBJ1-1, with a weak D call TRBD1 (6 bases). Trimming pared 5 bases from V and 3 bases from J, leaving 16 bases between. Germline V gene data show CDR1 as SQVTM and CDR2 as ANQGSEA. The CDR3 totals 14 residues. DNA of the CDR3: TGCAGCGTTACCCAGACAGGACTTGACACTGAAGCTTTCTTT. Translated, it gives CSVTQTGLDTEAFF. Combining the CDR3 with reference TRBV29-1 and TRBJ1-1 gives the whole variable domain SAVISQKPSRDICQRGTSLTIQCQVDSQVTMMFWYRQQPGQSLTLIATANQGSEATYESGFVIDKFPISRPNLTFSTLTVSNMSPEDSSIYLCSVTQTGLDTEAFFGQGTRLTVV.

The V and J genes are TRBV9 and TRBJ2-5, with a tentative D call TRBD2 (5 bases). CDR3 length equals 14 residues. V was shortened by 0 bases and J by 5 bases, with 11 bases between the two germline ends. Germline assignment: CDR1 SGDLS and CDR2 YYNGEE. The CDR3 nucleotides read TGTGCCAGCAGCGTAGGCGGGTTTCCGGAGACCCAGTACTTC. Translated: CASSVGGFPETQYF.

This clone was detected once. The chain employs TRBV27 and TRBJ2-7; 8 nucleotides agree with TRBD2. Looked up from germline, CDR1 is MNHEY and CDR2 is SMNVEV (reference sequence). The CDR3 runs 16 residues. V lost 5 bases and J lost 3; bases outside the gene matches: 12. This chain's CDR3 is CASSPRGSGIHYEQYF. The CDR3 DNA reads as TGTGCCAGCAGTCCTCGCGGTAGCGGGATCCACTACGAGCAGTACTTC.

The rearrangement uses TRBV21-1 and TRBJ2-7; TRBD2, the table's D call, was not compared with the DNA. TRBV21-1 is shown as a pseudogene. The CDR3 extends over 15 amino acids. Here the CDR3 DNA reads TGTGCCAGCGACGGGACTAGCGGGAGTCACTACGAGCAGTACTTC. This codes for CASDGTSGSHYEQYF.